The 31 T cell receptor beta chains below come from one sample, sequenced in a study of vaccination and CD4 T cells after COVID-19. Antigens of these TCRs are unknown. Scientists ran DNA taken from cultured CD4+ T cells through the Oncomine TCR Beta short-read assay for sequencing. TCRdb analysed the PCR reads with MiXCR anew, one entry per CDR3 protein. The sample yields 20,000 to 25,000 distinct CDR3 sequences, around 63% seen once. Treatment reported: roughly 11-day PBMC culture with coronavirus spike peptide pools or control peptides (ViraFEST assay). What was sequenced was CD4+ T cells from blood, cultured in vitro. All receptors come from a human donor who had recovered from COVID-19.

This rearrangement joins TRBV7-8 to TRBJ1-2; 10 nucleotides line up with TRBD1. Germline CDR1 SGHVS, CDR2 FQNEAQ. This CDR3 has 15 amino acids. The junction had 1 base not matched to a gene; V was cut back by 3 bases and J by 0 bases. CDR3: CASSFGQGANYGYTF. As DNA, the CDR3 is TGTGCCAGCAGCTTTGGACAGGGGGCTAACTATGGCTACACCTTC.

The chain joins TRBV7-9 to TRBJ2-5; 14 nucleotides align to TRBD2. Germline CDR1 reads SEHNR; CDR2 reads FQNEAQ (reference sequence). The CDR3 contains 18 residues. V lost 4 bases, J lost 2 bases, and 9 bases stayed unmatched. CDR3 DNA: TGTGCCAGCAGCTCGTGGACTAGCGGGGGGTTGGCGCAAGAGACCCAGTACTTC. Translation gives CASSSWTSGGLAQETQYF.

In this sample, this clonotype turned up a few times. This chain connects TRBV7-2 to TRBJ1-5, with TRBD1 matching 7 bases. Per germline, CDR1 SGHTA and CDR2 FQGNSA. This CDR3 has 14 residues. V lost 6 bases and J lost 8; bases outside the gene matches: 10. CDR3 region: CASSRAGGREPQHF. CDR3 in DNA: TGTGCCAGCAGTCGAGCAGGGGGGAGAGAGCCCCAGCATTTT.

J is TRBJ1-2 and V is TRBV19, with D maybe TRBD1 (5 bases). The germline CDR1 and CDR2 sequences are LNHDA and SQIVND (reference sequence). The CDR3 is 16 residues long. The V gene lost 7 bases and the J gene lost 7 bases, with 25 bases spanning the gap. The CDR3 region has the DNA TGTGCCAGTACGGGTAGGGGAGCTGGGCCTTTTCGTGGCTACACCTTC. Translated, it gives CASTGRGAGPFRGYTF.

This clonotype was counted once. The chain recombines TRBV6-1 with TRBJ2-3; 7 positions agree with TRBD1. V was clipped by 9 bases and J by 0 bases; unmatched bases: 3. Germline CDR1 reads MNHNS; CDR2 reads SASEGT. The CDR3 is made up of 13 amino acids. CDR3 loop: CASRDSSTDTQYF. The CDR3 nucleotides are TGTGCCAGTCGGGACAGTAGCACAGATACGCAGTATTTT.

The chain combines TRBV29-1 with TRBJ1-5, with TRBD1 as a possible D gene (5 bases). V was shortened by 6 bases and J by 4 bases, with 13 bases between the two germline ends. CDR1 is SQVTM, CDR2 ANQGSEA, per germline. The CDR3 consists of 13 residues. CDR3 DNA: TGCAGCGTATCCGGGACGGAGAATCAGCCCCAGCATTTT. Translating gives CSVSGTENQPQHF.

The chain employs TRBV12-3 or TRBV12-4 and TRBJ2-7; D is unresolved. The length of the CDR3 is 12 residues. V gave up 6 bases and J gave up 6 bases, with 12 bases separating them. Here the CDR3 reads CASSPVGLEQYF. CDR3 nucleotide sequence: TGTGCCAGCAGCCCGGTGGGTCTCGAGCAGTACTTC.

The rearrangement joins TRBV19 to TRBJ1-2; tentatively, D is TRBD1 (5 bases). V was clipped by 3 bases and J by 7 bases, with 12 bases between them. This CDR3 comprises 13 residues. Germline V gives CDR1 LNHDA, CDR2 SQIVND (reference sequence). For the CDR3, the DNA is TGTGCCAGTAGTATCCAGGGACGGTTTGGCTACACCTTC. Protein product: CASSIQGRFGYTF.

V usage is TRBV19 and J usage is TRBJ1-1; TRBD1 is a possible D gene (6 bases). Germline V gene sequence: CDR1 LNHDA, CDR2 SQIVND (reference sequence). Trimming took off 9 bases at V and 3 bases at J, with 14 bases between the two ends. The CDR3 extends over 13 amino acids. The CDR3 loop reads CASESQGYTEAFF. The DNA for the CDR3 is TGTGCCAGCGAAAGTCAGGGGTACACTGAAGCTTTCTTT.

The V call is TRBV15, the J call TRBJ2-7; the D gene is possibly TRBD1 (6 bases). Germline loops: CDR1 LNHNV, CDR2 YYDKDF (reference sequence). Trimming took off 2 bases at V and 5 bases at J, with 16 bases between the two ends. The length of the CDR3 is 15 residues. The CDR3, as DNA: TGTGCCACCAGCAGAATTAACAGGGCCTTGGACGAGCAGTACTTC. It translates to CATSRINRALDEQYF.

The sample holds a few counts of this clonotype. This rearrangement joins TRBV7-2 to TRBJ1-2; TRBD1 matches at 7 bases. This CDR3 spans 15 amino acids. V lost 1 base to trimming and J lost 8 bases; unmatched junction nucleotides: 10. Germline V lookup: CDR1 SGHTA, CDR2 FQGNSA. In DNA form, the CDR3 reads TGTGCCAGCAGCTTAGAGGGCGGACAGGTTGGGGGCTACACCTTC. Its translation is CASSLEGGQVGGYTF.

The chain uses TRBV20-1 and TRBJ1-1; D uncertain. V was pared by 5 bases and J by 5 bases, with 12 bases between. Looked up from germline, CDR1 is DFQATT and CDR2 is SNEGSKA (reference sequence). The CDR3 spans 12 residues. Here the CDR3 DNA reads TGCAGTGCTTACCGGGCGGTGACTGAAGCTTTCTTT. This sequence encodes CSAYRAVTEAFF.

In DNA form, the CDR3 reads TGTGCCAGCAGTTACGAGACAGGGTATGGCTACACCTTC. Its translation: CASSYETGYGYTF. This sequence joins TRBV6-5 and TRBJ1-2; 7 bases match TRBD1. Germline trimming cut 2 bases from V and 5 bases from J; bases unmatched to any gene: 2. Germline lookup yields CDR1 MNHEY and CDR2 SVGAGI. CDR3 length: 13 amino acids.

This clonotype was counted only a few times. The rearrangement uses TRBV20-1 and TRBJ1-2; D is ambiguous. In germline, CDR1 is DFQATT, CDR2 SNEGSKA (reference sequence). V was trimmed by 6 bases and J by 0 bases, leaving 17 bases between them. The CDR3 consists of 15 residues. DNA of the CDR3: TGCAGTGCAACCGAATCGGCAGAGACTAACTATGGCTACACCTTC. Encoded protein: CSATESAETNYGYTF.

The chain uses TRBV6-1 and TRBJ1-1; D not resolved. Germline loops: CDR1 MNHNS, CDR2 SASEGT. With 8 bases removed from V and 2 bases from J, the gap between germline ends came to 12 bases. This CDR3 is built from 13 residues. The CDR3 sequence: CASLLDRNTEAFF. The CDR3 DNA sequence: TGTGCCAGCCTTCTCGACCGTAACACTGAAGCTTTCTTT.

The J gene is TRBJ1-2, the V gene TRBV6-2 or TRBV6-3; no clear D. Between the trimmed V and J ends, which lost 3 bases and 1 base, there was a span of 0 bases. CDR1 and CDR2 (germline): MNHEY, SVGEGT. The CDR3 loop spans 11 amino acids. This CDR3 is CASSYNYGYTF. The CDR3 nucleotides are TGTGCCAGCAGTTATAACTATGGCTACACCTTC.

The chain couples TRBV12-3 or TRBV12-4 to TRBJ2-3, with 12 positions matching TRBD2. V gave up 6 bases and J gave up 9 bases; unmatched junction bases: 7. The CDR3 consists of 14 residues. CDR3 in DNA: TGTGCCAGCAGATGGACTAGCGGGGAATCCACGCAGTATTTT. It encodes CASRWTSGESTQYF.

The chain links TRBV6-2 or TRBV6-3 to TRBJ1-2, with D possibly TRBD1 on 6 matching bases. Germline V gives CDR1 MNHEY, CDR2 SVGEGT. Deletions cut 7 bases from V and 8 bases from J, with 20 bases between. The length of the CDR3 is 14 residues. This chain's CDR3 is CASTIGGSLSGYTF. CDR3 sequence (DNA): TGTGCCAGCACTATCGGGGGCAGCTTATCCGGCTACACCTTC.

The chain joins TRBV5-4 to TRBJ1-1, with TRBD1 identical over 7 bases. V shed 4 bases, J shed 2 bases, and the junction held 8 bases outside the gene matches. This CDR3 is 15 amino acids long. Per the germline V gene, CDR1 is SGHNT and CDR2 is YYREEE (reference sequence). The CDR3 region is CASSVGQHTNTEAFF. The CDR3 DNA sequence: TGTGCCAGCAGCGTGGGACAGCATACCAACACTGAAGCTTTCTTT. The variable domain in full, with the rest retrieved from reference TRBV5-4 and TRBJ1-1, is ETGVTQSPTHLIKTRGQQVTLRCSSQSGHNTVSWYQQALGQGPQFIFQYYREEENGRGNFPPRFSGLQFPNYSSELNVNALELDDSALYLCASSVGQHTNTEAFFGQGTRLTVV.

The V gene is TRBV10-3, the J gene TRBJ1-2, with 10 bases lining up with TRBD1. With 7 bases clipped from V and 5 bases from J, the junction kept 7 bases outside the gene matches. The CDR3 consists of 14 residues. The germline gives CDR1 ENHRY, CDR2 SYGVKD. The CDR3 spells CAITAGQGEYGYTF. CDR3 sequence (DNA): TGTGCCATCACCGCAGGACAGGGGGAATATGGCTACACCTTC.

This chain uses TRBV20-1 with TRBJ1-2, with D perhaps matching TRBD1 (6 bases). V lost 6 bases, J lost 4 bases, and 18 bases lay in between. This CDR3 region has 14 residues. The germline gives CDR1 DFQATT, CDR2 SNEGSKA (reference sequence). CDR3 coding DNA: TGCAGTGCGAGTGACAGAGGGGGGTTCTATGGCTACACCTTC. This gives the protein CSASDRGGFYGYTF.

V gene TRBV7-2 combines with J gene TRBJ1-1; D remains ambiguous. CDR3 length equals 16 residues. The V end was cut by 2 bases, the J end by 4 bases, with 17 bases between. Germline V gene data show CDR1 as SGHTA and CDR2 as FQGNSA. The CDR3 loop is CASSLTGPLIRTEAFF. CDR3 nucleotide sequence: TGTGCCAGCAGCTTAACCGGGCCCCTCATCCGCACTGAAGCTTTCTTT.

The V gene is TRBV7-9, the J gene TRBJ1-1, with D hard to call. The V gene lost 5 bases and the J gene lost 7 bases, with 17 bases spanning the gap. This CDR3 is built from 14 residues. The germline CDR1 and CDR2 sequences are SEHNR and FQNEAQ (reference sequence). The CDR3 DNA sequence: TGTGCCAGCAGCCGTGGCGGCTCCAGAAGTGAAGCTTTCTTT. It codes for CASSRGGSRSEAFF. The entire variable domain, with the rest obtained from reference TRBV7-9 and TRBJ1-1, is as follows: DTGVSQNPRHKITKRGQNVTFRCDPISEHNRLYWYRQTLGQGPEFLTYFQNEAQLEKSRLLSDRFSAERPKGSFSTLEIQRTEQGDSAMYLCASSRGGSRSEAFFGQGTRLTVV.

This clonotype was detected only a few times. The genes are TRBV7-2 and TRBJ2-2; D might be TRBD1 (7 bases). V was trimmed by 1 base and J by 5 bases, leaving 14 bases between them. CDR1 is SGHTA, CDR2 FQGNSA, per germline. This CDR3 spans 16 amino acids. DNA of the CDR3: TGTGCCAGCAGCTTAGTCTGGCAGGGGGGAACCGGGGAGCTGTTTTTT. It translates to CASSLVWQGGTGELFF. The full variable domain, with the rest looked up from reference TRBV7-2 and TRBJ2-2, is GAGVSQSPSNKVTEKGKDVELRCDPISGHTALYWYRQSLGQGLEFLIYFQGNSAPDKSGLPSDRFSAERTGGSVSTLTIQRTQQEDSAVYLCASSLVWQGGTGELFFGEGSRLTVL.

This chain links TRBV5-4 with TRBJ1-2; maybe TRBD1 (5 bases). The germline V gene encodes CDR1 SGHNT and CDR2 YYREEE (reference sequence). This CDR3 contains 15 residues. V lost 2 bases to trimming and J lost 7 bases, with 18 bases between them. CDR3 region: CASSFDQGRAGGYTF. The CDR3 DNA reads as TGTGCCAGCAGCTTCGATCAGGGTAGGGCTGGTGGCTACACCTTC.

The V call is TRBV7-6, the J call TRBJ1-1, with 7 bases aligning to TRBD1. Germline-derived CDR1 and CDR2 are SGHVS and FNYEAQ. The CDR3 spans 18 residues. V shed 2 bases, J shed 0 bases, and the junction held 12 bases outside the gene matches. The DNA of the CDR3 is TGTGCCAGCAGCTTATCCCCCACCGGGACAGCGATGAACACTGAAGCTTTCTTT. It yields the protein CASSLSPTGTAMNTEAFF.

The chain recombines TRBV20-1 with TRBJ2-7; TRBD2 aligns across 7 bases. With 0 bases clipped from V and 2 bases from J, the junction kept 1 base outside the gene matches. The CDR3 sequence is 13 residues long. Germline loops: CDR1 DFQATT, CDR2 SNEGSKA (reference sequence). The CDR3 DNA sequence: TGCAGTGCTAGAGAAAGCGGGGCCTACGAGCAGTACTTC. This encodes CSARESGAYEQYF.

The rearrangement joins TRBV4-3 to TRBJ2-5, with 9 bases identical to TRBD1. CDR1 is LGHNA, CDR2 YSLEER, per germline. Trimming at V came to 1 base and at J to 2 bases, leaving 2 bases not matched to a gene. The CDR3 is made up of 15 amino acids. The CDR3 protein is CASSQAGTGQETQYF. CDR3 DNA: TGCGCCAGCAGCCAAGCTGGGACAGGGCAAGAGACCCAGTACTTC.

The chain employs TRBV7-2 and TRBJ1-5, with D possibly being TRBD1 (6 bases). Germline V lookup: CDR1 SGHTA, CDR2 FQGNSA. Trimming cost V 1 base and J 1 base, with 14 bases left between them. The CDR3 is made up of 17 amino acids. Written as DNA, the CDR3 is TGTGCCAGCAGCTTAGGCCAGGGGATAGGGAGCAATCAGCCCCAGCATTTT. It specifies CASSLGQGIGSNQPQHF.

The chain has TRBV19 and TRBJ2-4; 9 positions agree with TRBD1. The CDR3 loop spans 16 amino acids. V shed 5 bases, J shed 3 bases, and the junction held 8 bases outside the gene matches. Germline lookup yields CDR1 LNHDA and CDR2 SQIVND (reference sequence). CDR3 DNA sequence: TGTGCCAGTAGTCCACAGGGGGCAATTGACAAAAACATTCAGTACTTC. Its translation: CASSPQGAIDKNIQYF.

The J gene is TRBJ2-2, the V gene TRBV2; D ambiguous. Per the germline V gene, CDR1 is SNHLY and CDR2 is FYNNEI. This CDR3 contains 12 residues. Trimming cost V 10 bases and J 6 bases, with 12 bases left between them. This CDR3 reads CATALWAGELFF. The CDR3 DNA sequence: TGTGCCACCGCCCTCTGGGCCGGGGAGCTGTTTTTT.